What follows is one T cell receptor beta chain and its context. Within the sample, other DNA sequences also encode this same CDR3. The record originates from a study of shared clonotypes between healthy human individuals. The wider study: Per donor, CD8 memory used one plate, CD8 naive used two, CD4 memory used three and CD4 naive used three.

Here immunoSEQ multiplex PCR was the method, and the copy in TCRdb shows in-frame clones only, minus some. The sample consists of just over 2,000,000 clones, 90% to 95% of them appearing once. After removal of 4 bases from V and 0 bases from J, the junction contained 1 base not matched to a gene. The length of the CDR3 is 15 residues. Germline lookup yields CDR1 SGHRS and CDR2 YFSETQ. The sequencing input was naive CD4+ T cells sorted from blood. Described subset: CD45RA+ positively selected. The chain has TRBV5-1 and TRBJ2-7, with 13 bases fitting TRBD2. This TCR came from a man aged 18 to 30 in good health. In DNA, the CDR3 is TGCGCCAGCAGCCGGACTAGCGGGAGCTCCTACGAGCAGTACTTC. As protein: CASSRTSGSSYEQYF.